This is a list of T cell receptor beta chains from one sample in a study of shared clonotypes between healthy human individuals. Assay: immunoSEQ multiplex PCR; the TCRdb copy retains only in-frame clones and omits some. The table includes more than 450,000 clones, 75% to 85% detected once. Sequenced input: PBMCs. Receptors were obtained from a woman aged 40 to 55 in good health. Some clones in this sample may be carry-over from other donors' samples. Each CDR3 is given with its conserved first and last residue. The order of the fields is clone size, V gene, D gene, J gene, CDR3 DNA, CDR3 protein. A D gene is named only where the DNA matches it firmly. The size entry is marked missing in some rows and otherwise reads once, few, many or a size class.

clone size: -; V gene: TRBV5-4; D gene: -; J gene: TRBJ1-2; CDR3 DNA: TGTGCCAGCAGCTTGGTCAGGGCCGATAACTATGGCTACACCTTC; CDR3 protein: CASSLVRADNYGYTF
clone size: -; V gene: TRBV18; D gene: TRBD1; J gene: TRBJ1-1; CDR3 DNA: TGTGCCAGCTCACCACAGACAGGGACCACTGAAGCTTTCTTT; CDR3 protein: CASSPQTGTTEAFF
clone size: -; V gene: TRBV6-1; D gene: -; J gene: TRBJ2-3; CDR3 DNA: TGTGCCAGCAGGGGGGACGGGACAGATACGCAGTATTTT; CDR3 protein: CASRGDGTDTQYF
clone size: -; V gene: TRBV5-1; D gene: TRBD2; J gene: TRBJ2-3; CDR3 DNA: TGCGCCAGCAGCTCACTAGCGGGAGGGGGCCCCGGGGATACGCAGTATTTT; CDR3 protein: CASSSLAGGGPGDTQYF
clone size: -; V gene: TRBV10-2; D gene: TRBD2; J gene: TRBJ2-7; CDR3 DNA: TGCGCCAGCAGGCCCGGACTAGCGGGAGATGAGCAGTACTTC; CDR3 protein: CASRPGLAGDEQYF
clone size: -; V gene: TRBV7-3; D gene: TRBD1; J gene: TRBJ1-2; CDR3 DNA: TGTGCCAGCAGCCTCGACAGGGACTATGGCTACACCTTC; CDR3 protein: CASSLDRDYGYTF
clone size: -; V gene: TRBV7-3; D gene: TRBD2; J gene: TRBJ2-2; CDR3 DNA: TGTGCCAGCAGCGAAGGGACTAGCGGGAGGTGGACCGGGGAGCTGTTTTTT; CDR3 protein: CASSEGTSGRWTGELFF
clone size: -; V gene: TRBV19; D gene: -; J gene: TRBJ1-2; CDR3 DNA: TGTGCCAGTAGTATAGAGGACAGACTCTATGGCTACACCTTC; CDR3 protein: CASSIEDRLYGYTF
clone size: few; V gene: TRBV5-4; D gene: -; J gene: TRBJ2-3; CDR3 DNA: TGTGCCAGCAGCCCCCGGGATAGTAGGGATACGCAGTATTTT; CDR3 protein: CASSPRDSRDTQYF
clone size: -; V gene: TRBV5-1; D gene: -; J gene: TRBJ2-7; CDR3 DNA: TGCGCCAGCAGCTTGGCCGACAATACCGACGAGCAGTACTTC; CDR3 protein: CASSLADNTDEQYF
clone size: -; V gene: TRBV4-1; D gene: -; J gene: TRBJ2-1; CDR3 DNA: TGCGCCAGCAGCCATCCGACAGCACTGCTCTACAATGAGCAGTTCTTC; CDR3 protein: CASSHPTALLYNEQFF
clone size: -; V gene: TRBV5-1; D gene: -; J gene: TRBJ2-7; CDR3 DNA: TGCGCCAGCAGCCCCGGCAGGGATTACGAGCAGTACTTC; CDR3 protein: CASSPGRDYEQYF
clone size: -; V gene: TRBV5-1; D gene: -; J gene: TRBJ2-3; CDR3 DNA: TGCGCCAGCAGCTTGGAGGGGCGTGGGGGATCCCGGGCGGATAGGCAGTATTTT; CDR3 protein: CASSLEGRGGSRADRQYF
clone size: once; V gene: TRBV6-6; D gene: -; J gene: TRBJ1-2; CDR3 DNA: TGTGCCAGCAGTTACTCACCAGGGTGGGATGGCTACACCTTC; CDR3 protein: CASSYSPGWDGYTF
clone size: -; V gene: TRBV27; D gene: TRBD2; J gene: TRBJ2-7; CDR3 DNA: TGTGCCAGCAGTTTACGCGGGAGCCCCTCCTACGAGCAGTACTTC; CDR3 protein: CASSLRGSPSYEQYF
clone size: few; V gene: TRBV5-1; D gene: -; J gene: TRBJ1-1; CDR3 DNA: TGCGCCAGCAGCTTGGCCCGGAACACTGAAGCTTTCTTT; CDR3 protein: CASSLARNTEAFF
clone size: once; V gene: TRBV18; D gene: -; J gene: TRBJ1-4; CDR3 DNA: TGTGCCAGCTCACCAGGTACAACTAATGAAAAACTGTTTTTT; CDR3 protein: CASSPGTTNEKLFF
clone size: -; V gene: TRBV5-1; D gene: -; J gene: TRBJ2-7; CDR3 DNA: TGCGCCAGCAGCTCACAGGGCGAATTAGGTGAGCAGTACTTC; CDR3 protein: CASSSQGELGEQYF
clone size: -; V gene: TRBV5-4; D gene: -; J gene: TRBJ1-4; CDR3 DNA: TGTGCCAGCAGCTTGGGGGCGGATACAACTAATGAAAAACTGTTTTTT; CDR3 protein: CASSLGADTTNEKLFF